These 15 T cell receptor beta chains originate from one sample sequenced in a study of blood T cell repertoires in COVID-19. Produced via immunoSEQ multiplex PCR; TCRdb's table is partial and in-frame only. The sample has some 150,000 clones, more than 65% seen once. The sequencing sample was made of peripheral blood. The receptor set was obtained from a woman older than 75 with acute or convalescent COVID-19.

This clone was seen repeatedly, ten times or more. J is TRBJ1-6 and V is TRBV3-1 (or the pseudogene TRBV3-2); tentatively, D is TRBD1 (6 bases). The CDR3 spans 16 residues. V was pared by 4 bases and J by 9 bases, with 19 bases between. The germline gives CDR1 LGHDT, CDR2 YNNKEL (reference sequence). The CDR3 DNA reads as TGTGCCAGCAGCCGGGACACAACTCGGCGTCGTTCACCCCTCCACTTT. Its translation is CASSRDTTRRRSPLHF.

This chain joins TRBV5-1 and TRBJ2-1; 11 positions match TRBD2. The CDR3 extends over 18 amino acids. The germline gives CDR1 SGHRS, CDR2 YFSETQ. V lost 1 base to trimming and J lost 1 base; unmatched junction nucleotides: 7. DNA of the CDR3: TGCGCCAGCAGCTTGAGTAGCGGGGGGGCCAGGTCCTACAATGAGCAGTTCTTC. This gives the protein CASSLSSGGARSYNEQFF.

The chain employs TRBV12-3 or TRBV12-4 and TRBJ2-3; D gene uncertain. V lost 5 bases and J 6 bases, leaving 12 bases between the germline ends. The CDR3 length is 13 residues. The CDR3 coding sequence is TGTGCCAGCAGTCGGCGCGACGGGGATACGCAGTATTTT. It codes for CASSRRDGDTQYF.

CDR3 in amino acids: CASSPGTTRNEQFF. CDR3 nucleotides: TGTGCCAGCAGTCCGGGGACAACCCGGAATGAGCAGTTCTTC. This chain joins TRBV27 and TRBJ2-1; weak D call: TRBD1 (6 bases). V lost 5 bases, J lost 7 bases, and 15 bases lay in between. The CDR3 has 14 amino acids. The germline CDR1 and CDR2 sequences are MNHEY and SMNVEV (reference sequence).

In DNA, the CDR3 is TGTGCCAGCTCACCGGCCCCGGACTCAACAGATACGCAGTATTTT. This sequence encodes CASSPAPDSTDTQYF. The chain joins TRBV18 to TRBJ2-3, with D possibly being TRBD2 (5 bases). The length of the CDR3 is 15 residues. With 3 bases removed from V and 3 bases from J, the gap between germline ends came to 13 bases. Germline CDR1 KGHSH, CDR2 LQKENI. The full variable domain, rest sourced from reference TRBV18 and TRBJ2-3, is NAGVMQNPRHLVRRRGQEARLRCSPMKGHSHVYWYRQLPEEGLKFMVYLQKENIIDESGMPKERFSAEFPKEGPSILRIQQVVRGDSAAYFCASSPAPDSTDTQYFGPGTRLTVL.

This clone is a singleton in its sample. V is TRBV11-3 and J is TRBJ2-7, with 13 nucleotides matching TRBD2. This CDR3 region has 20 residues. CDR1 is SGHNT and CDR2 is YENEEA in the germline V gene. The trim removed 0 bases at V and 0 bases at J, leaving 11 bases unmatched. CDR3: CASSLENTGLAGHSSYEQYF. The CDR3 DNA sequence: TGTGCCAGCAGCTTAGAGAACACGGGACTAGCGGGACACAGCTCCTACGAGCAGTACTTC.

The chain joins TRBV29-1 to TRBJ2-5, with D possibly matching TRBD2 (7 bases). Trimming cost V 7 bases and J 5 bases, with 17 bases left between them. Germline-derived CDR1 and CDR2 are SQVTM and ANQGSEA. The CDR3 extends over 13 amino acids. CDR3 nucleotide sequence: TGCAGCGCCCTTTGGGGGGGGCGGGAGACCCAGTACTTC. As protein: CSALWGGRETQYF.

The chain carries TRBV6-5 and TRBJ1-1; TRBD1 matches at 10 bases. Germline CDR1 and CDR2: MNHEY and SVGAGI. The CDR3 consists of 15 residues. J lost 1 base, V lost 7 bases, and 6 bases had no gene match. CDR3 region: CASTQGTGANTEAFF. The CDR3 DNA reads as TGTGCCAGCACCCAGGGGACAGGGGCGAACACTGAAGCTTTCTTT.

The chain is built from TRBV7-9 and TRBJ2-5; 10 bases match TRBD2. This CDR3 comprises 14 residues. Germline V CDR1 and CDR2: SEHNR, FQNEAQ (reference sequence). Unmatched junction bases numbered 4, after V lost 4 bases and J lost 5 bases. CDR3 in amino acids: CASSYTSGVETQYF. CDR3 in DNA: TGTGCCAGCAGCTATACTAGCGGGGTGGAGACCCAGTACTTC. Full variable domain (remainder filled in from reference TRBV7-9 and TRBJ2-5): DTGVSQNPRHKITKRGQNVTFRCDPISEHNRLYWYRQTLGQGPEFLTYFQNEAQLEKSRLLSDRFSAERPKGSFSTLEIQRTEQGDSAMYLCASSYTSGVETQYFGPGTRLLVL.

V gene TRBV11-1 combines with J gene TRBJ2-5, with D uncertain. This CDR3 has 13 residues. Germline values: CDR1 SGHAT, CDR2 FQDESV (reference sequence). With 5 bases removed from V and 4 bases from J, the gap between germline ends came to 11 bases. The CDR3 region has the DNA TGTGCCAGCAGCCCGGATCGAGGAGAGACCCAGTACTTC. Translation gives CASSPDRGETQYF.

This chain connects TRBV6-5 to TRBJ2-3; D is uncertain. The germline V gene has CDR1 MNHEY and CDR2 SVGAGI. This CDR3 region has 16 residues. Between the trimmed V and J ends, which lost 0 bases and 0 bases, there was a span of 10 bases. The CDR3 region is CASSYSETMSTDTQYF. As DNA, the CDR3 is TGTGCCAGCAGTTACTCCGAGACAATGAGCACAGATACGCAGTATTTT.

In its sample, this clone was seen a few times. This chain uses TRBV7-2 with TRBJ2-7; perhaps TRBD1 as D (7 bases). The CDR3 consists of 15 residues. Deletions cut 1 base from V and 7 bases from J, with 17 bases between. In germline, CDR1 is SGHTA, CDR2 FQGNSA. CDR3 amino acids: CASSLVHRGGEEQYF. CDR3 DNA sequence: TGTGCCAGCAGCTTAGTCCACAGGGGAGGAGAAGAGCAGTACTTC. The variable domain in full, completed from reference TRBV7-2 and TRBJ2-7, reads GAGVSQSPSNKVTEKGKDVELRCDPISGHTALYWYRQSLGQGLEFLIYFQGNSAPDKSGLPSDRFSAERTGGSVSTLTIQRTQQEDSAVYLCASSLVHRGGEEQYFGPGTRLTVT.

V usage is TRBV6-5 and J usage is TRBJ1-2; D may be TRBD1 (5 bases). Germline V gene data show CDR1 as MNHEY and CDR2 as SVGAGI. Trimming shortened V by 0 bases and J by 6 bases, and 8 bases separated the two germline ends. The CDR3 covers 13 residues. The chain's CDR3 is CASSYSTRDGYTF. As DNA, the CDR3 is TGTGCCAGCAGTTACTCCACCAGGGATGGCTACACCTTC.

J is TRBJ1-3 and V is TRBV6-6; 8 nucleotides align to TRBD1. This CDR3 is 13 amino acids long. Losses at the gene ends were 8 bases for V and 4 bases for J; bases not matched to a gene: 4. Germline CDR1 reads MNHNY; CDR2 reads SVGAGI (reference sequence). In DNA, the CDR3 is TGTGCCAGCGGACAGGGCTCAGGAAACACCATATATTTT. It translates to CASGQGSGNTIYF.

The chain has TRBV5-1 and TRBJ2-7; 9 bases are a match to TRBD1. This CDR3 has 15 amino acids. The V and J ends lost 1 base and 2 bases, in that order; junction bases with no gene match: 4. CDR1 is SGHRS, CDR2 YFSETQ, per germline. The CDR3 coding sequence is TGCGCCAGCAGCTTGAGACAGGGGGATCCCTACGAGCAGTACTTC. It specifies CASSLRQGDPYEQYF.